These 30 T cell receptor beta chains were all obtained from the same sample, sequenced in a study of CD8 T cells in ankylosing spondylitis. TCRdb re-analysed the 5' RACE reads in MiXCR, keeping a single row per CDR3 protein. The table includes 300,000 to 350,000 distinct CDR3 sequences, less than 25% detected once. The sequenced sample was blood, either unsorted or a sorted T cell fraction (not recorded which). The receptor set was obtained from a female donor with ankylosing spondylitis or in good health (not recorded which).

The CDR3 region is CASSFSSGVGNEQFF. The CDR3 nucleotides are TGTGCCAGCAGCTTCTCTAGCGGAGTAGGCAATGAGCAGTTCTTC. This chain connects TRBV7-2 to TRBJ2-1; 7 positions match TRBD2. This CDR3 comprises 15 residues. Germline lookup yields CDR1 SGHTA and CDR2 FQGNSA. The V gene end was trimmed by 3 bases and the J gene end by 6 bases; junction bases not matched to a gene: 8.

In this sample, this clonotype turned up many times. The J gene is TRBJ1-5, the V gene TRBV28; the D gene is possibly TRBD1 (5 bases). Germline values: CDR1 MDHEN, CDR2 SYDVKM. V was trimmed by 5 bases and J by 6 bases, leaving 20 bases between them. This CDR3 region has 16 residues. CDR3 in amino acids: CASSPRQLLQAQPQHF. The CDR3 DNA follows: TGTGCCAGCAGTCCCCGACAGCTACTACAAGCTCAGCCCCAGCATTTT.

The chain uses TRBV12-3 or TRBV12-4 and TRBJ2-7, with 8 bases identical to TRBD2. CDR3 length: 15 residues. With 0 bases clipped from V and 7 bases from J, the junction kept 8 bases outside the gene matches. Here the CDR3 reads CASSLAPRGVGEQYF. CDR3 DNA: TGTGCCAGCAGTTTAGCGCCGCGGGGGGTCGGAGAGCAGTACTTC.

In this sample, this clonotype turned up many times. This chain links TRBV20-1 with TRBJ2-3, with TRBD2 matching over 9 bases. The CDR3 totals 14 residues. The ends lost 0 bases at V and 7 bases at J; junction bases unmatched: 5. Germline CDR1 DFQATT, CDR2 SNEGSKA (reference sequence). The CDR3 loop is CSARDGGRAYTQYF. The CDR3, as DNA: TGCAGTGCTAGAGATGGCGGGAGGGCCTATACGCAGTATTTT.

The chain links TRBV7-2 to TRBJ1-6; perhaps TRBD1 as D (5 bases). CDR3 length: 14 residues. Germline V CDR1 and CDR2: SGHTA, FQGNSA. V gave up 0 bases and J gave up 6 bases, with 6 bases separating them. CDR3: CASSLAQANSPLHF. CDR3 DNA: TGTGCCAGCAGCTTAGCACAGGCTAATTCACCCCTCCACTTT. The full variable domain, in which reference TRBV7-2 and TRBJ1-6 provide the parts outside the CDR3, is GAGVSQSPSNKVTEKGKDVELRCDPISGHTALYWYRQSLGQGLEFLIYFQGNSAPDKSGLPSDRFSAERTGGSVSTLTIQRTQQEDSAVYLCASSLAQANSPLHFGNGTRLTVT.

Ten or more counts support this clonotype. The chain recombines TRBV20-1 with TRBJ1-3; no reliable D call. V was pared by 2 bases and J by 1 base, with 3 bases between. Germline CDR1 DFQATT, CDR2 SNEGSKA (reference sequence). CDR3 length: 12 amino acids. The CDR3 DNA follows: TGCAGTGCTAGACGTTCTGGAAACACCATATATTTT. This gives the protein CSARRSGNTIYF.

A few counts support this clonotype. V and J are TRBV7-6 and TRBJ2-5, with D uncertain. CDR3 size: 13 residues. The V and J ends lost 6 bases and 5 bases respectively, with 13 bases between them. Germline assignment: CDR1 SGHVS and CDR2 FNYEAQ. The CDR3 nucleotides read TGTGCCAGCAGGTCTACTATGGGGGAGACCCAGTACTTC. It codes for CASRSTMGETQYF.

This chain joins TRBV12-3 or TRBV12-4 and TRBJ1-2; D is undetermined. Trimming left V 8 bases short and J 2 bases short, with 9 bases between. The CDR3 runs 12 residues. The CDR3 spells CASSGLNYGYTF. CDR3 coding DNA: TGTGCCAGCTCAGGACTGAACTATGGCTACACCTTC.

Many counts were recorded for this clonotype. The CDR3 DNA is TGTGCCAGCAGCCAAGACTGGCGGGAGCTCTACGAGCAGTACTTC. Its translation is CASSQDWRELYEQYF. This rearrangement joins TRBV4-2 to TRBJ2-7; TRBD2 agrees at 7 bases. V dropped 0 bases and J dropped 3; count of bases not matched to a gene: 5. Germline V gene data show CDR1 as LGHNA and CDR2 as YNFKEQ. The CDR3 consists of 15 residues.

This chain links TRBV20-1 with TRBJ1-1; maybe TRBD1 (6 bases). CDR1 and CDR2 from the germline V gene are DFQATT and SNEGSKA (reference sequence). The CDR3 covers 11 residues. V dropped 7 bases and J dropped 3 bases, with 9 bases sitting between them. CDR3 in DNA: TGCAGTGTAAGGGGGGACACTGAAGCTTTCTTT. Encoded protein: CSVRGDTEAFF.

Note on this clonotype: A much more abundant neighbour one base away suggests this may be a read error. The gene calls are TRBV28 and TRBJ2-5; 8 positions agree with TRBD2. With V trimmed by 4 bases and J by 1 base, 20 bases remained unmatched. The CDR3 runs 20 residues. The germline V gene has CDR1 MDHEN and CDR2 SYDVKM. The CDR3 region is CASSCPQDWLAGCLQETQYF. CDR3 nucleotides: TGTGCCAGCAGTTGTCCTCAGGACTGGCTAGCGGGCTGCCTCCAAGAGACCCAGTACTTC.

The rearrangement joins TRBV20-1 to TRBJ2-1; 13 bases are shared with TRBD2. The CDR3 length is 14 residues. The V segment lost 6 bases and the J segment 7 bases; nucleotides outside the gene matches: 6. Germline V gene sequence: CDR1 DFQATT, CDR2 SNEGSKA (reference sequence). In DNA form, the CDR3 reads TGCAGTGCCACTAGCGGGAGGGGGATAAATGAGCAGTTCTTC. Translating gives CSATSGRGINEQFF.

This clonotype was detected ten times or more. The chain couples TRBV12-3 or TRBV12-4 to TRBJ1-2; D is unresolved. CDR3 length: 15 residues. V was clipped by 5 bases and J by 5 bases, with 18 bases between them. Written as DNA, the CDR3 is TGTGCCAGCAGTCTCCAGGATATCGAGGGTTATGGCTACACCTTC. This encodes CASSLQDIEGYGYTF.

This clonotype was observed a few times. The rearrangement uses TRBV20-1 and TRBJ2-7; tentative D call: TRBD1 (6 bases). The CDR3 has 12 residues. The germline V gene has CDR1 DFQATT and CDR2 SNEGSKA (reference sequence). CDR3 residues: CSGQLTSYEQYF. In DNA form, the CDR3 reads TGCAGCGGACAGCTCACCTCCTACGAGCAGTACTTC.

This clonotype was found many times. The chain couples TRBV12-3 or TRBV12-4 to TRBJ1-6; D is undetermined. The CDR3 has 12 amino acids. V dropped 2 bases and J dropped 5 bases, with 1 base sitting between them. The DNA of the CDR3 is TGTGCCAGCAGTTTAAATAATTCACCCCTCCACTTT. Translating gives CASSLNNSPLHF.

This clonotype was seen only a few times. V gene TRBV6-4 combines with J gene TRBJ2-1; no definite D call. The germline V and J ends were trimmed by 0 bases and 7 bases, with 4 bases remaining between them. Germline V gene sequence: CDR1 MRHNA, CDR2 SNTAGT. This CDR3 region has 12 residues. The CDR3 coding sequence is TGTGCCAGCAGTGACTCGATGAATGAGCAGTTCTTC. It codes for CASSDSMNEQFF.

The rearrangement uses TRBV7-2 and TRBJ2-3; 10 bases are a match to TRBD1. After removal of 4 bases from V and 6 bases from J, the junction contained 4 bases not matched to a gene. Germline CDR1 is SGHTA and CDR2 is FQGNSA. This CDR3 has 14 amino acids. In DNA, the CDR3 is TGTGCCAGCAGCTCCTGGACAGGGGGTGATACGCAGTATTTT. Its protein product is CASSSWTGGDTQYF.

The V gene is TRBV29-1, the J gene TRBJ2-5, with 8 bases identical to TRBD2. This CDR3 contains 13 residues. Germline assignment: CDR1 SQVTM and CDR2 ANQGSEA. V lost 5 bases and J lost 5; bases outside the gene matches: 7. The CDR3 bases are TGCAGCGTTCGGGGCGGGAGGTTTGAGACCCAGTACTTC. It codes for CSVRGGRFETQYF. Drawing the rest from reference TRBV29-1 and TRBJ2-5, the complete variable domain is SAVISQKPSRDICQRGTSLTIQCQVDSQVTMMFWYRQQPGQSLTLIATANQGSEATYESGFVIDKFPISRPNLTFSTLTVSNMSPEDSSIYLCSVRGGRFETQYFGPGTRLLVL.

At least ten counts were recorded for this clonotype. The chain has TRBV6-1 and TRBJ1-2, with D hard to call. This CDR3 is 15 amino acids long. Germline V lookup: CDR1 MNHNS, CDR2 SASEGT. Trimming removed 8 bases from V and 10 bases from J, with 26 bases in between. The CDR3 nucleotides read TGTGCCAGCTCCTTAACAGTTGCCGGTCTTCTTTTCTACACCTTC. This gives the protein CASSLTVAGLLFYTF.

The chain carries TRBV12-3 or TRBV12-4 and TRBJ1-2, with 9 nucleotides matching TRBD1. There are 15 residues in the CDR3. The V segment lost 5 bases and the J segment 0 bases; nucleotides outside the gene matches: 4. CDR3 bases: TGTGCCAGCAGTCTGGGACAGGGAGCTAACTATGGCTACACCTTC. Its protein is CASSLGQGANYGYTF.

The chain has TRBV20-1 and TRBJ2-1, with unresolved D. Trimming removed 5 bases at V and 5 bases at J, with 13 bases between. Germline V gives CDR1 DFQATT, CDR2 SNEGSKA (reference sequence). The CDR3 sequence is 13 residues long. The CDR3 DNA is TGCAGTGCTCCGGCGGATCCGAACAATGAGCAGTTCTTC. Protein sequence: CSAPADPNNEQFF.

The V and J genes are TRBV5-1 and TRBJ2-3; D not resolved. Germline loops: CDR1 SGHRS, CDR2 YFSETQ. V was trimmed by 2 bases and J by 1 base, leaving 8 bases between them. The CDR3 spans 14 residues. The CDR3 region is CASSFRVGTDTQYF. The CDR3 DNA is TGCGCCAGCAGCTTCCGCGTTGGCACAGATACGCAGTATTTT.

This sequence joins TRBV20-1 and TRBJ1-1; TRBD1 matches at 8 bases. Looked up from germline, CDR1 is DFQATT and CDR2 is SNEGSKA (reference sequence). J lost 8 bases, V lost 5 bases, and 4 bases had no gene match. The CDR3 contains 11 residues. This chain's CDR3 is CSAGRQGEAFF. The CDR3 DNA reads TGCAGTGCTGGACGACAGGGGGAAGCTTTCTTT.

The chain recombines TRBV29-1 with TRBJ2-5; D tentatively reads TRBD1 or TRBD2 (5 bases each). The V gene's germline CDR1 is SQVTM and CDR2 ANQGSEA. The V end was cut by 3 bases, the J end by 4 bases, with 9 bases between. This CDR3 spans 12 amino acids. The chain's CDR3 is CSVDKGRETQYF. The CDR3 nucleotides read TGCAGCGTTGACAAGGGGAGAGAGACCCAGTACTTC.

The chain recombines TRBV12-3 or TRBV12-4 with TRBJ1-2, with a possible D match to TRBD1 (5 bases). V lost 5 bases to trimming and J lost 4 bases, with 11 bases between them. This CDR3 contains 13 residues. This chain's CDR3 is CASSAGGSYGYTF. The CDR3 DNA reads TGTGCCAGCAGTGCGGGGGGGAGCTATGGCTACACCTTC.

The V and J genes are TRBV29-1 and TRBJ1-3; D unclear. Trimming left V 4 bases short and J 2 bases short, with 6 bases between. The germline CDR1 and CDR2 sequences are SQVTM and ANQGSEA. The CDR3 contains 12 residues. The DNA for the CDR3 is TGCAGCGTTGCAGAGCCTGGAAACACCATATATTTT. Its translation is CSVAEPGNTIYF. Supplemented by reference TRBV29-1 and TRBJ1-3, the full variable domain reads SAVISQKPSRDICQRGTSLTIQCQVDSQVTMMFWYRQQPGQSLTLIATANQGSEATYESGFVIDKFPISRPNLTFSTLTVSNMSPEDSSIYLCSVAEPGNTIYFGEGSWLTVV.

Ten or more counts support this clonotype. The rearrangement links TRBV7-6 to TRBJ2-7; 9 positions match TRBD2. Germline values: CDR1 SGHVS, CDR2 FNYEAQ. The ends lost 5 bases at V and 8 bases at J; junction bases unmatched: 10. The CDR3 covers 14 residues. CDR3 protein: CASSPSGLAAQQYF. The CDR3, as DNA: TGTGCCAGCAGCCCCTCGGGACTAGCTGCGCAGCAGTACTTC.

This clonotype was counted only a few times. The chain recombines TRBV7-8 with TRBJ2-1; TRBD2 aligns across 12 bases. Germline V gives CDR1 SGHVS, CDR2 FQNEAQ. After removal of 5 bases from V and 0 bases from J, the junction contained 11 bases not matched to a gene. The CDR3 runs to 19 residues. CDR3 sequence: CASSTQLAGGPSSYNEQFF. The CDR3 coding sequence is TGTGCCAGCAGCACTCAACTAGCGGGAGGACCTAGCTCCTACAATGAGCAGTTCTTC.

V is TRBV5-8 and J is TRBJ2-1, with D hard to call. This CDR3 comprises 12 residues. V lost 2 bases and J lost 6, with 6 bases in between. Germline lookup yields CDR1 SGHTS and CDR2 YDEGEE. CDR3 sequence: CASSLHSNEQFF. In DNA, the CDR3 is TGTGCCAGCAGCTTACACTCCAATGAGCAGTTCTTC.

This clonotype occurred a few times. The V call is TRBV7-6, the J call TRBJ1-2; the D is unclear. V lost 5 bases, J lost 0 bases, and 10 bases lay in between. There are 14 residues in the CDR3. The V gene's germline CDR1 is SGHVS and CDR2 FNYEAQ. CDR3 sequence: CASSPDPANYGYTF. CDR3 coding DNA: TGTGCCAGCAGCCCCGACCCAGCTAACTATGGCTACACCTTC. The variable domain in full, with the rest retrieved from reference TRBV7-6 and TRBJ1-2, is GAGVSQSPRYKVTKRGQDVALRCDPISGHVSLYWYRQALGQGPEFLTYFNYEAQQDKSGLPNDRFSAERPEGSISTLTIQRTEQRDSAMYRCASSPDPANYGYTFGSGTRLTVV.